These 32 T cell receptor beta chains originate from one sample sequenced in a study of identical twins. TCRdb reanalysed the 5' RACE reads using MiXCR and keeps one entry per CDR3 protein. The repertoire has a few hundred thousand distinct CDR3 sequences, 8.5% to 9.5% of them found once; the top ten carry about 7.1%. The data were also submitted as part of a second study, on yellow fever vaccine responses in identical twins.

Sequenced material: CD8+ T cells sorted from blood. Every receptor here comes from a woman aged 18 to 35 in good health.

The rearrangement links TRBV29-1 to TRBJ2-7; 8 bases align to TRBD2. J was trimmed by 5 bases and V by 6 bases; bases with no gene match: 15. CDR1 is SQVTM, CDR2 ANQGSEA, per germline. This CDR3 has 15 residues. DNA for the CDR3: TGCAGCGTCGACGAGGACGACGGGGGGGGAGACGAGCAGTACTTC. Residues: CSVDEDDGGGDEQYF.

This chain links TRBV4-3 with TRBJ2-7; 10 bases fit TRBD2. The V gene's germline CDR1 is LGHNA and CDR2 YSLEER. This CDR3 comprises 14 residues. The V gene end was trimmed by 1 base and the J gene end by 4 bases; junction bases not matched to a gene: 1. DNA for the CDR3: TGCGCCAGCAGCCAAGGACTAGCGGGTTACGAGCAGTACTTC. This translates into CASSQGLAGYEQYF.

This chain links TRBV5-6 with TRBJ2-5, with TRBD2 matching 11 bases. The V gene end was trimmed by 3 bases and the J gene end by 3 bases; junction bases not matched to a gene: 4. Germline assignment: CDR1 SGHDT and CDR2 YYEEEE. CDR3 size: 15 residues. CDR3 sequence: CASSSGLAEEETQYF. The CDR3 coding sequence is TGTGCCAGCAGCTCGGGACTAGCGGAAGAAGAGACCCAGTACTTC.

The sample holds many counts of this clonotype. The CDR3: CASSQDRASSYEQYF. Here the CDR3 DNA reads TGCGCCAGCAGCCAAGACAGGGCTAGCTCCTACGAGCAGTACTTC. The V call is TRBV4-3, the J call TRBJ2-7, with D possibly TRBD1 on 5 matching bases. The CDR3 has 15 amino acids. The germline CDR1 and CDR2 sequences are LGHNA and YSLEER. The V end lost 0 bases, the J end lost 0 bases, and 9 bases lay between the germline ends.

This clonotype was found a few times. The rearrangement uses TRBV29-1 and TRBJ2-2; D is ambiguous. The CDR3 sequence is 12 residues long. The V end was cut by 5 bases, the J end by 0 bases, with 4 bases between. The germline V gene has CDR1 SQVTM and CDR2 ANQGSEA. This CDR3 reads CSVQANTGELFF. The CDR3 nucleotides are TGCAGCGTTCAAGCGAACACCGGGGAGCTGTTTTTT.

This clonotype has just a few counts. The rearrangement joins TRBV9 to TRBJ1-1, with D maybe TRBD1 (6 bases). Germline V gene data show CDR1 as SGDLS and CDR2 as YYNGEE. CDR3 size: 15 residues. Trimming removed 0 bases from V and 5 bases from J, with 14 bases in between. The CDR3 sequence: CASSVEGTGRTEAFF. CDR3 nucleotide sequence: TGTGCCAGCAGCGTAGAAGGAACAGGGAGAACTGAAGCTTTCTTT.

The chain joins TRBV6-1 to TRBJ2-1, with 10 bases aligning to TRBD2. Trimming took 5 bases from V and 4 from J; bases not matched to a gene: 8. Germline V gene sequence: CDR1 MNHNS, CDR2 SASEGT. There are 16 residues in the CDR3. The CDR3 DNA sequence: TGTGCCAGCAGTCTGACCGGGACTAGCGAATACAATGAGCAGTTCTTC. Amino acid sequence: CASSLTGTSEYNEQFF.

V usage is TRBV9 and J usage is TRBJ2-7, with 10 positions matching TRBD2. CDR1 and CDR2 (germline): SGDLS, YYNGEE. V gave up 0 bases and J gave up 5 bases; unmatched junction bases: 5. The CDR3 loop spans 15 amino acids. CDR3 nucleotide sequence: TGTGCCAGCAGCGTAGGTAGCGGGAGGTCGAACGAGCAGTACTTC. It codes for CASSVGSGRSNEQYF.

The chain uses TRBV29-1 and TRBJ1-5, with a possible D match to TRBD1 (5 bases). This CDR3 contains 14 residues. The V gene lost 7 bases and the J gene lost 5 bases, with 18 bases spanning the gap. In germline, CDR1 is SQVTM, CDR2 ANQGSEA. The CDR3 reads CSATVGGSHQPQHF. As DNA, the CDR3 is TGCAGCGCCACCGTTGGGGGATCACATCAGCCCCAGCATTTT.

Many counts were recorded for this clonotype. The chain recombines TRBV6-5 with TRBJ2-1; 12 nucleotides match TRBD2. The CDR3 totals 16 residues. V lost 0 bases and J lost 6; bases outside the gene matches: 3. Germline V gene lookup returns CDR1 MNHEY and CDR2 SVGAGI. As DNA, the CDR3 is TGTGCCAGCAGTTACTCGACTAGCGGGAGTTTCAATGAGCAGTTCTTC. Translated: CASSYSTSGSFNEQFF.

This clonotype was seen repeatedly, ten times or more. The chain uses TRBV19 and TRBJ1-1; D call uncertain. The CDR3 contains 12 residues. The germline gives CDR1 LNHDA, CDR2 SQIVND (reference sequence). V lost 6 bases and J lost 1, with 6 bases in between. The CDR3 DNA sequence: TGTGCCAGTAGCACAGCGAACACTGAAGCTTTCTTT. It codes for CASSTANTEAFF.

Ten or more counts support this clonotype. The chain couples TRBV7-2 to TRBJ2-6; D is possibly TRBD2 (5 bases). CDR3 length: 14 amino acids. Germline CDR1 is SGHTA and CDR2 is FQGNSA. V gave up 3 bases and J gave up 4 bases, with 7 bases separating them. In DNA, the CDR3 is TGTGCCAGCAGCTTGGTAGCGGGGGCCAACGTCCTGACTTTC. Its translation: CASSLVAGANVLTF.

This clonotype was detected only a few times. V usage is TRBV6-5 and J usage is TRBJ2-7; no reliable D call. The CDR3 runs 14 residues. V lost 0 bases to trimming and J lost 3 bases, with 9 bases between them. Germline CDR1 reads MNHEY; CDR2 reads SVGAGI. This chain's CDR3 is CASSYSGPGYEQYF. The CDR3 nucleotides are TGTGCCAGCAGTTACTCTGGCCCTGGCTACGAGCAGTACTTC.

The chain uses TRBV19 and TRBJ2-7; TRBD1 matches at 7 bases. This CDR3 contains 14 residues. Germline V gene data show CDR1 as LNHDA and CDR2 as SQIVND (reference sequence). The junction had 6 bases not matched to a gene; V was cut back by 7 bases and J by 0 bases. This CDR3 is CASTLTGSSYEQYF. The DNA for the CDR3 is TGTGCCAGTACCTTGACAGGGAGCTCCTACGAGCAGTACTTC.

This clonotype was counted only a few times. This chain uses TRBV24-1 with TRBJ2-3; 9 nucleotides line up with TRBD1. This CDR3 has 14 amino acids. Germline V gene lookup returns CDR1 KGHDR and CDR2 SFDVKD. The V gene end was trimmed by 7 bases and the J gene end by 3 bases; junction bases not matched to a gene: 4. CDR3 DNA sequence: TGTGCCACCAGAGACAGGGGGGGGACAGATACGCAGTATTTT. Its translation is CATRDRGGTDTQYF.

This chain connects TRBV12-5 to TRBJ2-2, with 9 nucleotides matching TRBD1. With 2 bases clipped from V and 7 bases from J, the junction kept 11 bases outside the gene matches. CDR3 length: 17 amino acids. Germline V gene data show CDR1 as LGHNT and CDR2 as FRNRAP. The CDR3 DNA reads as TGTGCTAGTGGTTTGCCACCGGGACAGGGTATGGTCGGGGAGCTGTTTTTT. Amino acid sequence: CASGLPPGQGMVGELFF.

The J gene is TRBJ2-3, the V gene TRBV7-9, with D perhaps TRBD1 or TRBD2 (6 bases each). Germline values: CDR1 SEHNR, CDR2 FQNEAQ (reference sequence). The CDR3 is 13 amino acids. Trimming shortened V by 6 bases and J by 4 bases, and 11 bases separated the two germline ends. This chain's CDR3 is CASRPGAADTQYF. The DNA of the CDR3 is TGTGCCAGCAGGCCGGGGGCCGCAGATACGCAGTATTTT.

Many counts were recorded for this clonotype. In DNA form, the CDR3 reads TGCAGCGTTGCGGGACCCAGCACAGATACGCAGTATTTT. It codes for CSVAGPSTDTQYF. The rearrangement links TRBV29-1 to TRBJ2-3, with D tentatively TRBD1 or TRBD2 (5 bases each). The germline V and J ends were trimmed by 4 bases and 0 bases, with 8 bases remaining between them. Germline CDR1 reads SQVTM; CDR2 reads ANQGSEA. CDR3 length: 13 amino acids.

This clonotype appeared a few times. The chain couples TRBV27 to TRBJ2-7, with a weak D call TRBD2 (7 bases). In germline, CDR1 is MNHEY, CDR2 SMNVEV (reference sequence). V was clipped by 6 bases and J by 2 bases, with 11 bases between them. This CDR3 contains 13 residues. The CDR3 sequence is CASRGGLAYEQYF. CDR3 bases: TGTGCCAGCAGGGGGGGGCTCGCCTACGAGCAGTACTTC.

This clonotype was seen ten or more times. CDR3 DNA: TGTGCCAGCAGTGACTCGGAGGCAGACGAGCAGTTCTTC. As protein: CASSDSEADEQFF. V and J are TRBV6-4 and TRBJ2-1; a weak D match, TRBD2 (5 bases). V was pared by 0 bases and J by 10 bases, with 10 bases between. The CDR3 loop spans 13 amino acids. Germline CDR1 reads MRHNA; CDR2 reads SNTAGT.

In its sample, this clonotype was seen many times. This chain links TRBV4-3 with TRBJ2-7, with TRBD2 matching over 7 bases. The CDR3 has 15 residues. V lost 0 bases to trimming and J lost 3 bases; unmatched junction nucleotides: 5. The germline CDR1 and CDR2 sequences are LGHNA and YSLEER. The CDR3 protein is CASSQDRDYLYEQYF. The CDR3 DNA reads as TGCGCCAGCAGCCAAGATAGGGACTATCTCTACGAGCAGTACTTC.

This clonotype was observed a few times. The chain uses TRBV11-2 and TRBJ2-7; 12 bases are shared with TRBD1. The CDR3 extends over 14 amino acids. V shed 11 bases, J shed 4 bases, and the junction held 9 bases outside the gene matches. Germline loops: CDR1 SGHAT, CDR2 FQNNGV. CDR3 sequence reads: CAVSPGQGAYEQYF. The CDR3 DNA reads as TGTGCCGTCAGCCCGGGACAGGGGGCTTACGAGCAGTACTTC.

This clonotype turned up a few times. The V call is TRBV29-1, the J call TRBJ2-6; D gene unclear. This CDR3 is 13 amino acids long. The V and J ends lost 4 bases and 4 bases respectively, with 8 bases between them. CDR1 SQVTM and CDR2 ANQGSEA come from the germline V gene. The CDR3 DNA is TGCAGCGTTGTCCCCTCCGGGGCCAACGTCCTGACTTTC. Translation: CSVVPSGANVLTF. Drawing the rest from reference TRBV29-1 and TRBJ2-6, the complete variable domain is SAVISQKPSRDICQRGTSLTIQCQVDSQVTMMFWYRQQPGQSLTLIATANQGSEATYESGFVIDKFPISRPNLTFSTLTVSNMSPEDSSIYLCSVVPSGANVLTFGAGSRLTVL.

The chain uses TRBV20-1 and TRBJ1-1, with TRBD1 identical over 11 bases. CDR3 length equals 14 residues. Per germline, CDR1 DFQATT and CDR2 SNEGSKA (reference sequence). Trimming took 6 bases from V and 6 from J; bases not matched to a gene: 9. In nucleotides, the CDR3 is TGCAGTGCAGCCCCCGGGACAGGGGGTCCTGAAGCTTTCTTT. Its translation is CSAAPGTGGPEAFF.

Concerning this clonotype itself: The CDR3 ends on some other residue instead of the conserved phenylalanine or tryptophan, so this is likely a read error. The chain has TRBV12-3 or TRBV12-4 and TRBJ2-3, with D possibly TRBD2 on 6 matching bases. V lost 1 base to trimming and J lost 6 bases, with 8 bases between them. This CDR3 has 13 amino acids. The CDR3 sequence: CASSLGAGDTQYS. DNA for the CDR3: TGTGCCAGCAGTTTAGGCGCGGGGGATACGCAGTATTCT.

The chain uses TRBV29-1 and TRBJ2-7, with TRBD2 as a possible D gene (5 bases). The CDR3 extends over 15 amino acids. Germline CDR1 SQVTM, CDR2 ANQGSEA. V lost 2 bases and J lost 2, with 16 bases in between. The CDR3 nucleotides read TGCAGCGTTGAATTGGTAGAGAGGGCGGCCTACGAGCAGTACTTC. Its protein product is CSVELVERAAYEQYF.

The chain has TRBV4-3 and TRBJ2-3; D is unresolved. Germline CDR1 and CDR2: LGHNA and YSLEER. The CDR3 is 13 residues long. V dropped 1 base and J dropped 2 bases, with 4 bases sitting between them. The CDR3, as DNA: TGCGCCAGCAGCCAAGCGCCCACAGATACGCAGTATTTT. It specifies CASSQAPTDTQYF.

The chain links TRBV4-3 to TRBJ2-7; possible D gene TRBD1, 6 bases. CDR1 and CDR2 (germline): LGHNA, YSLEER. V lost 0 bases and J 3 bases, leaving 12 bases between the germline ends. This CDR3 is 15 amino acids long. CDR3 in amino acids: CASSQDREGDYEQYF. The CDR3 coding sequence is TGCGCCAGCAGCCAAGACCGAGAGGGGGACTACGAGCAGTACTTC.

The V and J genes are TRBV12-3 or TRBV12-4 and TRBJ2-5; 7 bases fit TRBD1. After removal of 5 bases from V and 7 bases from J, the junction contained 16 bases not matched to a gene. This CDR3 is 16 amino acids long. CDR3 amino acids: CASSVTGTASFPTQYF. The CDR3 DNA is TGTGCCAGCAGTGTTACCGGGACAGCGTCCTTCCCGACCCAGTACTTC.

This clonotype appeared many times. The chain employs TRBV4-3 and TRBJ2-1, with 11 bases lining up with TRBD1. The V segment lost 3 bases and the J segment 5 bases; nucleotides outside the gene matches: 3. Germline CDR1 is LGHNA and CDR2 is YSLEER. CDR3 length equals 15 residues. In DNA, the CDR3 is TGCGCCAGCAGCCATGGACAGGGGGCGGACAATGAGCAGTTCTTC. Protein: CASSHGQGADNEQFF.

This chain uses TRBV27 with TRBJ2-7, with D possibly TRBD2 on 6 matching bases. V lost 2 bases to trimming and J lost 5 bases, with 13 bases between them. The length of the CDR3 is 14 residues. The germline V gene has CDR1 MNHEY and CDR2 SMNVEV (reference sequence). The CDR3 here is CASSLLASPHEQYF. DNA of the CDR3: TGTGCCAGCAGTTTACTAGCGTCTCCCCACGAGCAGTACTTC.

There are many counts of this clonotype. This chain connects TRBV29-1 to TRBJ2-1; D is perhaps TRBD1 or TRBD2 (5 bases each). Trimming took off 2 bases at V and 8 bases at J, with 13 bases between the two ends. The CDR3 is 13 amino acids. Germline V gene lookup returns CDR1 SQVTM and CDR2 ANQGSEA. Here the CDR3 reads CSVEPRGGDEQFF. CDR3 nucleotides: TGCAGCGTTGAACCGAGGGGCGGCGATGAGCAGTTCTTC.